This T cell receptor beta chain was found in a study of blood T cell repertoires in COVID-19. Across the whole study: From the United States, Italy and Spain came samples of acute and convalescent COVID-19. Sample material is recorded as cDNA or gDNA derived from T cells, B-cell-depleted T cells, or PBMCs.

TCRdb's table, derived via immunoSEQ multiplex PCR, lists solely in-frame clones and lacks some. This table holds about 350,000 clones, roughly 86% found once. All recovered Cohort 3 donors got two negative PCRs, got clearance, or saw symptom resolution. The CDR3 runs 14 residues. The V and J ends lost 3 bases and 5 bases, in that order; junction bases with no gene match: 3. Germline V gene lookup returns CDR1 SGHNT and CDR2 YYREEE (reference sequence). The sequenced sample was PBMCs or T cells enriched from blood (not recorded which). This TCR came from a woman aged 25-40 years who had recovered from COVID-19. The V call is TRBV5-4, the J call TRBJ1-4; 8 bases agree with TRBD1. CDR3 bases: TGTGCCAGCAGCTCCCGGGACAGGAATGAAAAACTGTTTTTT. The encoded protein is CASSSRDRNEKLFF.